The TCR beta chain under discussion was sequenced for a study of identifying expanded T cells in peripheral blood. Points from the study as a whole: Across healthy donors, higher total template counts meant significantly greater approximately two-week count variance. Technical replicates showed around 1.2 changed clones; approximately 2 weeks 15 to 20; four weeks 19.

Germline values: CDR1 SGHTA, CDR2 FQGTGA. V lost 5 bases, J lost 5 bases, and 18 bases lay in between. The CDR3 has 15 amino acids. Only in-frame clones appear in the TCRdb table, and some are missing; sequencing was by immunoSEQ multiplex PCR. The repertoire holds 85,000 to 95,000 clones, 88% seen once, with around 4.3% in the top ten. Turning to this clone: Its matching antigen is unknown.

The sequenced sample was blood. This rearrangement joins TRBV7-3 to TRBJ2-5; D is unclear. This sequence was found in a person between 18 and 75 years old in good health. CDR3 loop: CASSPRGRGLETQYF. CDR3 DNA sequence: TGTGCCAGCAGCCCGAGAGGTCGTGGCCTGGAGACCCAGTACTTC.